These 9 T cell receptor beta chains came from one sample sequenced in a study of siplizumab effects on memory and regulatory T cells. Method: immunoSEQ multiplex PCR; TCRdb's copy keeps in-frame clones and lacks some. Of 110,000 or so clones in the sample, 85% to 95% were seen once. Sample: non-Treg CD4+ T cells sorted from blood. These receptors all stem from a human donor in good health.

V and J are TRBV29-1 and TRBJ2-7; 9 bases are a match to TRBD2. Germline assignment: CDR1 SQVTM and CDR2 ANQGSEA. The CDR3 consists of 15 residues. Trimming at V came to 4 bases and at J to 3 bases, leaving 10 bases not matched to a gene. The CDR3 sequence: CSVGGAGTSNYEQYF. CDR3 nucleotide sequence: TGCAGCGTTGGGGGGGCCGGGACTAGCAACTACGAGCAGTACTTC.

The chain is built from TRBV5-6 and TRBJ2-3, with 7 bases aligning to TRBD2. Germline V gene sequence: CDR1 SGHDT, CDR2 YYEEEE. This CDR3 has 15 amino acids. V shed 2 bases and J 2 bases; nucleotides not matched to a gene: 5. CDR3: CASSFPSGYTDTQYF. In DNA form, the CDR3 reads TGTGCCAGCAGCTTCCCTAGCGGTTACACAGATACGCAGTATTTT. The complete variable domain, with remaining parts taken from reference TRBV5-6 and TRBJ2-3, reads DAGVTQSPTHLIKTRGQQVTLRCSPKSGHDTVSWYQQALGQGPQFIFQYYEEEERQRGNFPDRFSGHQFPNYSSELNVNALLLGDSALYLCASSFPSGYTDTQYFGPGTRLTVL.

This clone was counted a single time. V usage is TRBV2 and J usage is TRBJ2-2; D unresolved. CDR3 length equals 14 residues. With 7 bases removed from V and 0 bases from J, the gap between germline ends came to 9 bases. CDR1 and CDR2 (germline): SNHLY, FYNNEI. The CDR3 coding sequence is TGTGCCAGCATGCCGGGCGCGAACACCGGGGAGCTGTTTTTT. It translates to CASMPGANTGELFF. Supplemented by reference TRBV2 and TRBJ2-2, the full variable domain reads EPEVTQTPSHQVTQMGQEVILRCVPISNHLYFYWYRQILGQKVEFLVSFYNNEISEKSEIFDDQFSVERPDGSNFTLKIRSTKLEDSAMYFCASMPGANTGELFFGEGSRLTVL.

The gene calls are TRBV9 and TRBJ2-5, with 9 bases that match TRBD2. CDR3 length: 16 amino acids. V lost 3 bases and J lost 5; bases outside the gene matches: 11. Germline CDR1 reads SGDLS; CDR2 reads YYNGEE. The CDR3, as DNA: TGTGCCAGCAGCGAAACTAGCGGGCCATCGTGGGAGACCCAGTACTTC. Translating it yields CASSETSGPSWETQYF.

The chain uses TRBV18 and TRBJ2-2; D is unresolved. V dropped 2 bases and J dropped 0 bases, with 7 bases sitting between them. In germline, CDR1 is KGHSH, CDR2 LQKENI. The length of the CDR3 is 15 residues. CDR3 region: CASSPGQPNTGELFF. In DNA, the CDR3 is TGTGCCAGCTCACCAGGCCAGCCGAACACCGGGGAGCTGTTTTTT.

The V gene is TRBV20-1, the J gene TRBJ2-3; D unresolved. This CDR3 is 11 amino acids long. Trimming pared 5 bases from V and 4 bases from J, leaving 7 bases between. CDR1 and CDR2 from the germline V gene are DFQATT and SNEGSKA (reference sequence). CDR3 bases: TGCAGTGCTTCTAGGGCAGATACGCAGTATTTT. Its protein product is CSASRADTQYF.

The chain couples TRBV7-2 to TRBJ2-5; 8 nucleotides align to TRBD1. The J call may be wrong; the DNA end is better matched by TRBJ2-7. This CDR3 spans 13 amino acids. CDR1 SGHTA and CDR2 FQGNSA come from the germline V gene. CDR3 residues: CASSPGQGDEQYF. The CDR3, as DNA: TGTGCCAGCAGTCCCGGACAGGGCGACGAGCAGTACTTC.

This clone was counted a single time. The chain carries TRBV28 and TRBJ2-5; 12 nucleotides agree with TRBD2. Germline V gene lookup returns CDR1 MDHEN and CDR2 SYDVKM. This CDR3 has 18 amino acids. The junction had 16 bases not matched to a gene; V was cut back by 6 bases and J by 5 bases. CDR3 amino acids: CASSRFNSRTSGTETQYF. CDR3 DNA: TGTGCCAGCAGCCGGTTTAACTCACGGACTAGCGGGACGGAGACCCAGTACTTC.

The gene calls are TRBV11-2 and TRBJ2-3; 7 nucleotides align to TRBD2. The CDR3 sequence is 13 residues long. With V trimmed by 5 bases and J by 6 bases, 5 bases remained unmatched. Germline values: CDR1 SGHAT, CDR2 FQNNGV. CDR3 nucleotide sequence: TGTGCCAGCAGCCACCTCGGGGGGGATACGCAGTATTTT. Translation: CASSHLGGDTQYF. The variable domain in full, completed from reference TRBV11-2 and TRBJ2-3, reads EAGVAQSPRYKIIEKRQSVAFWCNPISGHATLYWYQQILGQGPKLLIQFQNNGVVDDSQLPKDRFSAERLKGVDSTLKIQPAKLEDSAVYLCASSHLGGDTQYFGPGTRLTVL.